The 30 T cell receptor beta chains given below trace back to one sample, sequenced in a study of blood T cell repertoires in COVID-19. The table came from immunoSEQ multiplex PCR; TCRdb's copy has only in-frame clones and leaves some out. The table includes 120,000 to 150,000 clones, 84% detected once. The sample comprised peripheral blood. The receptor source for this set is a woman older than 75 in a cohort sampled during active or convalescent COVID-19.

This clone was found a few times. The chain is built from TRBV7-8 and TRBJ1-2; D unresolved. V was trimmed by 6 bases and J by 4 bases, leaving 9 bases between them. The germline CDR1 and CDR2 sequences are SGHVS and FQNEAQ. The CDR3 loop spans 12 amino acids. The CDR3 here is CASRSGPYGYTF. In DNA form, the CDR3 reads TGTGCCAGCAGGTCTGGGCCCTATGGCTACACCTTC.

The CDR3 reads CASSLIFGAFF. CDR3 nucleotide sequence: TGTGCCAGCAGCCTTATATTCGGAGCTTTCTTT. V usage is TRBV3-1 (or the pseudogene TRBV3-2) and J usage is TRBJ1-1; no definite D call. V was clipped by 4 bases and J by 10 bases, with 10 bases between them. The CDR3 has 11 residues. In germline, CDR1 is LGHDT, CDR2 YNNKEL (reference sequence).

The rearrangement links TRBV3-1 (or the pseudogene TRBV3-2) to TRBJ1-2; no firm D call. V lost 4 bases, J lost 0 bases, and 12 bases lay in between. The CDR3 runs 15 residues. The germline V gene encodes CDR1 LGHDT and CDR2 YNNKEL (reference sequence). The CDR3 loop is CASSPRRSANYGYTF. The CDR3 bases are TGTGCCAGCAGCCCGCGCCGTAGTGCTAACTATGGCTACACCTTC.

In the case of this clone: This same CDR3 is encoded by further DNA sequences in the sample. V is TRBV18 and J is TRBJ1-1; 8 bases align to TRBD1. Looked up from germline, CDR1 is KGHSH and CDR2 is LQKENI. This CDR3 has 13 amino acids. J lost 2 bases, V lost 5 bases, and 1 base had no gene match. This chain's CDR3 is CASSGQGNTEAFF. CDR3 coding DNA: TGTGCCAGCTCAGGACAGGGTAACACTGAAGCTTTCTTT. Supplemented by reference TRBV18 and TRBJ1-1, the full variable domain reads NAGVMQNPRHLVRRRGQEARLRCSPMKGHSHVYWYRQLPEEGLKFMVYLQKENIIDESGMPKERFSAEFPKEGPSILRIQQVVRGDSAAYFCASSGQGNTEAFFGQGTRLTVV.

V is TRBV5-8 and J is TRBJ2-7; 7 bases are shared with TRBD2. CDR1 is SGHTS and CDR2 is YDEGEE in the germline V gene. CDR3 size: 17 residues. The V segment lost 0 bases and the J segment 0 bases; nucleotides outside the gene matches: 9. The CDR3 DNA reads as TGTGCCAGCAGCTTGGTTATTTCGGGGGGAAGCTCCTACGAGCAGTACTTC. It translates to CASSLVISGGSSYEQYF. The full variable domain, completed using reference TRBV5-8 and TRBJ2-7, is EAGVTQSPTHLIKTRGQQATLRCSPISGHTSVYWYQQALGLGLQFLLWYDEGEERNRGNFPPRFSGRQFPNYSSELNVNALELEDSALYLCASSLVISGGSSYEQYFGPGTRLTVT.

This chain joins TRBV13 and TRBJ2-1; a possible D gene is TRBD2 (6 bases). Germline assignment: CDR1 PRHDT and CDR2 FYEKMQ (reference sequence). Trimming took off 0 bases at V and 7 bases at J, with 16 bases between the two ends. This CDR3 has 16 amino acids. The CDR3: CASSLGVATRVNEQFF. CDR3 DNA sequence: TGTGCCAGCAGCTTAGGCGTCGCGACTAGAGTAAATGAGCAGTTCTTC.

The gene calls are TRBV5-1 and TRBJ2-1; 7 bases align to TRBD1. With 0 bases clipped from V and 0 bases from J, the junction kept 9 bases outside the gene matches. The germline V gene encodes CDR1 SGHRS and CDR2 YFSETQ. This CDR3 spans 18 amino acids. CDR3 DNA: TGCGCCAGCAGCTTGGCTCAGGACAGGCTCAGCTCCTACAATGAGCAGTTCTTC. As protein: CASSLAQDRLSSYNEQFF.

The J gene is TRBJ1-2, the V gene TRBV7-3, with D tentatively TRBD1 (6 bases). The V gene's germline CDR1 is SGHTA and CDR2 FQGTGA. This CDR3 contains 15 residues. V was pared by 4 bases and J by 7 bases, with 19 bases between. CDR3 loop: CASSYRAGDTGGYTF. CDR3 nucleotide sequence: TGTGCCAGCAGCTATAGAGCAGGGGATACGGGTGGCTACACCTTC.

The chain couples TRBV6-6 to TRBJ1-4, with a tentative D call TRBD1 (5 bases). V dropped 6 bases and J dropped 5 bases, with 10 bases sitting between them. Germline CDR1 reads MNHNY; CDR2 reads SVGAGI (reference sequence). The CDR3 has 13 residues. The CDR3 coding sequence is TGTGCCAGCAGACTGGACAACAATGAAAAACTGTTTTTT. Residues: CASRLDNNEKLFF.

The gene calls are TRBV4-2 and TRBJ2-3; 8 bases line up with TRBD2. The V and J ends lost 0 bases and 5 bases, in that order; junction bases with no gene match: 10. This CDR3 is 17 amino acids long. Germline CDR1 LGHNA, CDR2 YNFKEQ. The CDR3 DNA follows: TGTGCCAGCAGCCAAGATCGGATCGGGGGGGTCCGAGATACGCAGTATTTT. Translating gives CASSQDRIGGVRDTQYF.

This clone was picked up one time. This chain joins TRBV4-3 and TRBJ1-1, with a weak D call TRBD1 (5 bases). This CDR3 has 14 residues. Trimming removed 1 base at V and 5 bases at J, with 11 bases between. Germline V gene sequence: CDR1 LGHNA, CDR2 YSLEER. The CDR3 sequence is CASSQVGQGTEAFF. For the CDR3, the DNA is TGCGCCAGCAGCCAAGTGGGTCAGGGTACTGAAGCTTTCTTT.

The J gene is TRBJ2-5, the V gene TRBV11-2; 7 nucleotides line up with TRBD1. CDR3 length: 14 amino acids. The V gene's germline CDR1 is SGHAT and CDR2 FQNNGV. V lost 7 bases and J lost 5; bases outside the gene matches: 10. The CDR3 protein is CASTETGYWETQYF. The CDR3 DNA reads TGTGCCAGCACAGAGACAGGGTATTGGGAGACCCAGTACTTC.

The gene calls are TRBV27 and TRBJ1-1, with 7 bases fitting TRBD1. V gave up 2 bases and J gave up 1 base; unmatched junction bases: 4. This CDR3 is 15 amino acids long. CDR1 and CDR2 from the germline V gene are MNHEY and SMNVEV (reference sequence). The CDR3 loop is CASSLTGVANTEAFF. Written as DNA, the CDR3 is TGTGCCAGCAGTTTAACAGGGGTGGCGAACACTGAAGCTTTCTTT.

V and J are TRBV19 and TRBJ1-3; D call uncertain. V lost 2 bases to trimming and J lost 0 bases, with 8 bases between them. Germline V gene sequence: CDR1 LNHDA, CDR2 SQIVND (reference sequence). The CDR3 extends over 15 amino acids. The CDR3: CASSISRNSGNTIYF. DNA of the CDR3: TGTGCCAGTAGTATATCCAGGAACTCTGGAAACACCATATATTTT.

This clone was recorded once. The chain employs TRBV7-3 and TRBJ2-3; 7 positions match TRBD2. Germline V lookup: CDR1 SGHTA, CDR2 FQGTGA. Trimming cost V 5 bases and J 4 bases; bases outside gene matches: 6. The CDR3 spans 14 residues. The CDR3 nucleotides are TGTGCCAGCAGCAACCGGGGGGTCGCAGATACGCAGTATTTT. Translating gives CASSNRGVADTQYF. The variable domain in full, with the rest retrieved from reference TRBV7-3 and TRBJ2-3, is GAGVSQTPSNKVTEKGKYVELRCDPISGHTALYWYRQSLGQGPEFLIYFQGTGAADDSGLPNDRFFAVRPEGSVSTLKIQRTERGDSAVYLCASSNRGVADTQYFGPGTRLTVL.

This clone was found once. CDR3 nucleotides: TGTGCCAGCACCCCGCAGAAATTTACGGGGATACTGATGAACACTGAAGCTTTCTTT. This encodes CASTPQKFTGILMNTEAFF. J is TRBJ1-1 and V is TRBV7-8; D not certain. Germline V lookup: CDR1 SGHVS, CDR2 FQNEAQ. CDR3 length equals 19 residues. Trimming cost V 7 bases and J 0 bases, with 27 bases left between them.

V is TRBV19 and J is TRBJ1-1, with no clear D. Trimming pared 9 bases from V and 3 bases from J, leaving 14 bases between. The length of the CDR3 is 13 residues. Germline V gives CDR1 LNHDA, CDR2 SQIVND (reference sequence). DNA of the CDR3: TGTGCCAGCCACAATCTTATACACACTGAAGCTTTCTTT. Amino acids: CASHNLIHTEAFF.

A remark on this clone: The same CDR3 is also encoded by other DNA sequences in this sample. The chain couples TRBV7-3 to TRBJ1-1; maybe TRBD1 (6 bases). CDR3 length: 13 amino acids. V was pared by 5 bases and J by 1 base, with 8 bases between. From germline, CDR1 is SGHTA and CDR2 FQGTGA. CDR3 sequence reads: CASSKGQNTEAFF. The CDR3 nucleotides are TGTGCCAGCAGCAAGGGACAGAACACTGAAGCTTTCTTT.

The V call is TRBV7-2, the J call TRBJ2-1; a possible D gene is TRBD1 (6 bases). The V gene's germline CDR1 is SGHTA and CDR2 FQGNSA. V lost 1 base and J 6 bases, leaving 25 bases between the germline ends. The CDR3 covers 19 residues. The CDR3, as DNA: TGTGCCAGCAGCTTAGGTCTGGTGTCAGGGGCCGGCTCGATCAATGAGCAGTTCTTC. It is translated as CASSLGLVSGAGSINEQFF. The variable domain in full, completed from reference TRBV7-2 and TRBJ2-1, reads GAGVSQSPSNKVTEKGKDVELRCDPISGHTALYWYRQSLGQGLEFLIYFQGNSAPDKSGLPSDRFSAERTGGSVSTLTIQRTQQEDSAVYLCASSLGLVSGAGSINEQFFGPGTRLTVL.

This chain links TRBV2 with TRBJ2-7; a weak D match, TRBD1 (6 bases). The CDR3 is 15 amino acids. Germline CDR1 is SNHLY and CDR2 is FYNNEI. V gave up 6 bases and J gave up 0 bases, with 15 bases separating them. In DNA form, the CDR3 reads TGTGCCAGCAGAGCCGGGACATACAGCTCCTACGAGCAGTACTTC. It translates to CASRAGTYSSYEQYF.

This clone showed up just a few times. The sample carries other DNA sequences with the same CDR3. The chain employs TRBV7-3 and TRBJ1-1, with a possible D match to TRBD1 (6 bases). The germline V gene has CDR1 SGHTA and CDR2 FQGTGA. Deletions cut 6 bases from V and 4 bases from J, with 12 bases between. The CDR3 consists of 13 residues. CDR3 protein: CASSLGQSTEAFF. The CDR3 nucleotides are TGTGCCAGCAGTCTCGGACAGAGCACTGAAGCTTTCTTT.

In this sample, this clone turned up once. The chain couples TRBV7-2 to TRBJ2-3, with 8 bases fitting TRBD2. J gave up 3 bases and V 0 bases, and 2 bases lay outside the gene matches. The CDR3 sequence is 15 residues long. The V gene's germline CDR1 is SGHTA and CDR2 FQGNSA. The CDR3 protein is CASSLAGLATDTQYF. CDR3 nucleotide sequence: TGTGCCAGCAGCTTAGCCGGACTAGCTACAGATACGCAGTATTTT.

There are a few counts of this clone. This chain connects TRBV5-1 to TRBJ1-6; TRBD1 aligns across 8 bases. With 0 bases clipped from V and 11 bases from J, the junction kept 1 base outside the gene matches. CDR1 and CDR2 from the germline V gene are SGHRS and YFSETQ. There are 13 residues in the CDR3. The CDR3: CASSLADRAPLHF. For the CDR3, the DNA is TGCGCCAGCAGCTTGGCGGACAGGGCACCCCTCCACTTT.

CDR3 amino acids: CACLGQGTNTEAFF. The CDR3 nucleotides read TGTGCCTGCCTCGGACAGGGGACCAACACTGAAGCTTTCTTT. V usage is TRBV30 and J usage is TRBJ1-1; TRBD1 aligns across 9 bases. The V and J ends lost 6 bases and 2 bases, in that order; junction bases with no gene match: 7. This CDR3 is built from 14 residues. Per the germline V gene, CDR1 is GTSNPN and CDR2 is SVGIG (reference sequence).

The rearrangement uses TRBV3-1 (or the pseudogene TRBV3-2) and TRBJ2-2, with D uncertain. V was pared by 4 bases and J by 0 bases, with 6 bases between. This CDR3 has 14 amino acids. Germline assignment: CDR1 LGHDT and CDR2 YNNKEL (reference sequence). CDR3 in DNA: TGTGCCAGCAGCCTTGGAGCGAACACCGGGGAGCTGTTTTTT. It codes for CASSLGANTGELFF.

V and J are TRBV18 and TRBJ2-2; D unresolved. Germline V lookup: CDR1 KGHSH, CDR2 LQKENI. V lost 3 bases and J lost 6, with 8 bases in between. CDR3 length: 13 residues. CDR3 nucleotide sequence: TGTGCCAGCTCACCGACCGGGTCCGGGGAGCTGTTTTTT. It codes for CASSPTGSGELFF.

The V call is TRBV18, the J call TRBJ1-4; 7 nucleotides agree with TRBD1. Germline CDR1 KGHSH, CDR2 LQKENI. Germline trimming cut 0 bases from V and 8 bases from J; bases unmatched to any gene: 9. This CDR3 is built from 16 residues. CDR3 residues: CASSPPEGAVGEKLFF. The CDR3 DNA sequence: TGTGCCAGCTCACCACCGGAGGGGGCCGTGGGCGAAAAACTGTTTTTT.

The chain couples TRBV5-1 to TRBJ1-1, with a possible D match to TRBD1 (6 bases). Per germline, CDR1 SGHRS and CDR2 YFSETQ. Trimming cost V 3 bases and J 7 bases, with 13 bases left between them. The length of the CDR3 is 13 residues. Here the CDR3 reads CASSSGDVGEAFF. The CDR3, as DNA: TGCGCCAGCAGCTCAGGGGACGTTGGTGAAGCTTTCTTT.

This chain links TRBV5-1 with TRBJ1-1; tentatively, D is TRBD1 (5 bases). The CDR3 contains 15 residues. V was shortened by 5 bases and J by 1 base, with 15 bases between the two germline ends. From germline, CDR1 is SGHRS and CDR2 YFSETQ. The DNA of the CDR3 is TGCGCCAGCAGTCAAACCACAGGTTGGAACACTGAAGCTTTCTTT. Translated: CASSQTTGWNTEAFF.

The chain has TRBV5-4 and TRBJ2-7, with TRBD2 matching 8 bases. The J segment lost 4 bases and the V segment lost 0 bases, leaving 15 bases of the junction unmatched. The CDR3 runs 18 residues. Germline V gene sequence: CDR1 SGHNT, CDR2 YYREEE (reference sequence). The CDR3 is CASSLEGVTGGAGYEQYF. The CDR3 DNA follows: TGTGCCAGCAGCTTGGAAGGAGTTACCGGGGGGGCCGGGTACGAGCAGTACTTC. The entire variable domain, with the rest obtained from reference TRBV5-4 and TRBJ2-7, is as follows: ETGVTQSPTHLIKTRGQQVTLRCSSQSGHNTVSWYQQALGQGPQFIFQYYREEENGRGNFPPRFSGLQFPNYSSELNVNALELDDSALYLCASSLEGVTGGAGYEQYFGPGTRLTVT.